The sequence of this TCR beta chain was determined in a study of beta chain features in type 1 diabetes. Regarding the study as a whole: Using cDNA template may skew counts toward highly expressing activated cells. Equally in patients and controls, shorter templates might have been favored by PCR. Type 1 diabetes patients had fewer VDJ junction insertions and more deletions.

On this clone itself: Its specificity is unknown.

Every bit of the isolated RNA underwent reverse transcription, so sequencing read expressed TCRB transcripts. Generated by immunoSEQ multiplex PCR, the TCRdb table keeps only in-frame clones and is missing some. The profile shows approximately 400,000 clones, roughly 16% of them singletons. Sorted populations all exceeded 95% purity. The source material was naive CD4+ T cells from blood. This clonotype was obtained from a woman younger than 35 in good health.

CDR3 residues: CAIRGGVENEQFF. The CDR3 DNA sequence: TGTGCCATCCGGGGGGGAGTGGAGAATGAGCAGTTCTTC. This sequence joins TRBV10-3 and TRBJ2-1, with 8 bases that match TRBD2. The trim removed 8 bases at V and 7 bases at J, leaving 7 bases unmatched. The CDR3 sequence is 13 residues long. Germline CDR1 reads ENHRY; CDR2 reads SYGVKD.